This T cell receptor (beta chain) emerged from a study of persistence of HIV-infected CD4 T cells. Study results and caveats: TCR analyses could not target the rare provirus-carrying CMV-responding cells.

This CDR3 is built from 15 residues. CDR1 and CDR2 from the germline V gene are KGHSY and FQNENV. The V end was cut by 0 bases, the J end by 4 bases, with 12 bases between. The libraries were made with immunoSEQ version 4 in survey mode. Method: immunoSEQ multiplex PCR; TCRdb's copy keeps in-frame clones and lacks some. Of about 64,000 clones in the sample, 70% to 75% were seen once. The stimulus was an HIV-1 Gag 15-mer peptide pool, 0.85 to 1 ug/peptide/mL. CD40L/CD69 double-negative CD45RO-high memory CD4+ T cells were collected. Concerning this clone itself: What it binds is unknown.

This sequence was found in an adult man with HIV who was CMV-seropositive. This sequence joins TRBV16 and TRBJ1-1; D gene ambiguous. Specimen: CD4+ T cells sorted from PBMCs after roughly 17-hour stimulation, collected from a patient who received antiretroviral therapy. Here the CDR3 DNA reads TGTGCCAGCAGCCAATCACCGGCGATAGGCACTGAAGCTTTCTTT. Its translation: CASSQSPAIGTEAFF.